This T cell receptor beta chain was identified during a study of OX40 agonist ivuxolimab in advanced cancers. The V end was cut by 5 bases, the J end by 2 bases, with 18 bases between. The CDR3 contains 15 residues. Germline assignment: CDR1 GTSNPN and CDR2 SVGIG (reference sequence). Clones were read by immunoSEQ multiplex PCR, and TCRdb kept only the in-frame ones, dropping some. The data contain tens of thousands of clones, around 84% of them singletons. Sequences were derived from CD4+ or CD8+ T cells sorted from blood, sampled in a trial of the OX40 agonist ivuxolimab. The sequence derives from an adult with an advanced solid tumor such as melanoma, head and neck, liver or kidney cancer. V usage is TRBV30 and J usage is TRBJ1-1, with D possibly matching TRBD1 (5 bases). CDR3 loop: CAWLLWGNRNTEAFF. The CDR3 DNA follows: TGTGCCTGGCTTCTATGGGGGAACAGAAACACTGAAGCTTTCTTT.